The next 22 T cell receptor beta chains were all read from a single sample in a study of shared clonotypes between healthy human individuals (dated by TCRdb to the early 2020s). Library preparation was by the immunoSEQ multiplex PCR assay. TCRdb retrieved this table from immuneACCESS and kept in-frame rearrangements only. Not all clones are present; in checked studies, unresolved V genes account for under half, and no reason is known for the remainder. Counted in this sample were about 2,500,000 clones; more than 80% of them appeared once. The ten largest clones represent about 0.13% of the sample. Sequencing was done on a sample of naive CD4+ T cells sorted from blood. Taken with the paper, the label for cell subset or site translates to: CD45RA+ positively selected. The receptors here all came from a man younger than 35 in good health.

In this sample, this clone turned up once. This chain uses TRBV6-5 with TRBJ1-5; 8 bases line up with TRBD1. The CDR3 is 11 amino acids. Germline lookup yields CDR1 MNHEY and CDR2 SVGAGI. The junction had 1 base not matched to a gene; V was cut back by 8 bases and J by 7 bases. The CDR3 region has the DNA TGTGCCAGCGGACAGGGCCAGCCCCAGCATTTT. Amino acids: CASGQGQPQHF.

V and J are TRBV21-1 and TRBJ2-3; the table's D gene call, TRBD1, was not cross checked with the DNA. TRBV21-1 is annotated as a pseudogene. The CDR3 runs to 17 residues. DNA for the CDR3: TGTGCCAGCAGCAAATCGGTGACAGGGGAGAGTGCAGATACGCAGTATTTT. Its protein is CASSKSVTGESADTQYF.

The V and J genes are TRBV6-6 and TRBJ1-6; no definite D call. The germline V gene encodes CDR1 MNHNY and CDR2 SVGAGI (reference sequence). The CDR3 spans 14 residues. Trimming pared 2 bases from V and 6 bases from J, leaving 8 bases between. CDR3: CASSYSQSNSPLHF. As DNA, the CDR3 is TGTGCCAGCAGTTACAGTCAGTCTAATTCACCCCTCCACTTT.

The chain's CDR3 is CASSPAGRARDTQYF. CDR3 DNA: TGTGCCAGCAGCCCCGCCGGGAGGGCCAGAGATACGCAGTATTTT. This rearrangement joins TRBV5-4 to TRBJ2-3, with 8 bases matching TRBD2. Germline-derived CDR1 and CDR2 are SGHNT and YYREEE (reference sequence). V was clipped by 4 bases and J by 5 bases; unmatched bases: 9. This CDR3 region has 15 residues.

The genes are TRBV10-3 and TRBJ1-3; TRBD1 aligns across 8 bases. Germline assignment: CDR1 ENHRY and CDR2 SYGVKD. V was pared by 11 bases and J by 0 bases, with 6 bases of the junction left unmatched. The CDR3 has 14 residues. Written as DNA, the CDR3 is TGTGCCTCCTCGGGACAGGACTCTGGAAACACCATATATTTT. This sequence encodes CASSGQDSGNTIYF.

J is TRBJ1-4 and V is TRBV10-3; TRBD1 agrees at 7 bases. V trimming: 4 bases; J trimming: 8 bases; junction bases outside the gene matches: 4. The CDR3 sequence is 13 residues long. Germline loops: CDR1 ENHRY, CDR2 SYGVKD. The CDR3 DNA is TGTGCCATCAGTGGGGACAGAGGAGAAAAACTGTTTTTT. It specifies CAISGDRGEKLFF.

The rearrangement joins TRBV19 to TRBJ2-7; 7 bases match TRBD1. Germline CDR1 is LNHDA and CDR2 is SQIVND (reference sequence). The J segment lost 0 bases and the V segment lost 3 bases, leaving 8 bases of the junction unmatched. CDR3 length: 16 residues. The CDR3 here is CASSIWTGSSSYEQYF. The CDR3 region has the DNA TGTGCCAGTAGTATTTGGACAGGCTCGAGCTCCTACGAGCAGTACTTC.

This chain connects TRBV30 to TRBJ1-1; D gene unclear. V was shortened by 1 base and J by 8 bases, with 11 bases between the two germline ends. CDR1 GTSNPN and CDR2 SVGIG come from the germline V gene (reference sequence). The CDR3 has 12 residues. CDR3 amino acids: CAWSDWSTEAFF. The CDR3 region has the DNA TGTGCCTGGAGTGACTGGAGTACGGAAGCTTTCTTT.

The chain couples TRBV5-1 to TRBJ2-2, with D possibly TRBD1 on 5 matching bases. The germline CDR1 and CDR2 sequences are SGHRS and YFSETQ. The V gene lost 4 bases and the J gene lost 2 bases, with 21 bases spanning the gap. CDR3 size: 18 residues. In nucleotides, the CDR3 is TGCGCCAGCAGCCTTGATGCAGTCGGGCAGGGTAACACCGGGGAGCTGTTTTTT. This codes for CASSLDAVGQGNTGELFF.

V usage is TRBV5-1 and J usage is TRBJ2-3; D may be TRBD1 (5 bases). With 0 bases removed from V and 6 bases from J, the gap between germline ends came to 14 bases. The CDR3 contains 15 residues. CDR1 is SGHRS, CDR2 YFSETQ, per germline. CDR3 region: CASSLEGNPRDTQYF. The CDR3 DNA sequence: TGCGCCAGCAGCTTGGAGGGGAACCCGAGGGATACGCAGTATTTT.

J is TRBJ1-1 and V is TRBV14, with 9 bases aligning to TRBD1. Trimming took 4 bases from V and 4 from J; bases not matched to a gene: 4. CDR1 and CDR2 from the germline V gene are SGHDN and FVKESK. There are 14 residues in the CDR3. The CDR3 spells CASSRQGVSTEAFF. The CDR3 DNA reads as TGTGCCAGCAGCCGACAGGGGGTCAGCACTGAAGCTTTCTTT.

DNA for the CDR3: TGTGCCAGCAGTGCTAGGGGACAGGGTCTTATCTATGGCTACACCTTC. This encodes CASSARGQGLIYGYTF. This chain uses TRBV25-1 with TRBJ1-2; 9 nucleotides agree with TRBD1. V lost 4 bases, J lost 4 bases, and 10 bases stayed unmatched. Looked up from germline, CDR1 is MGHDK and CDR2 is SYGVNS. CDR3 length equals 16 residues.

The rearrangement joins TRBV30 to TRBJ2-7; possibly TRBD1 for D (6 bases). V was clipped by 6 bases and J by 3 bases, with 12 bases between them. Germline values: CDR1 GTSNPN, CDR2 SVGIG (reference sequence). The CDR3 runs to 12 residues. Here the CDR3 DNA reads TGTGCCTGTACACAGGGAAGCTACGAGCAGTACTTC. It translates to CACTQGSYEQYF.

The chain couples TRBV7-6 to TRBJ2-3; D may be TRBD2 (6 bases). The CDR3 covers 16 residues. V lost 0 bases and J 4 bases, leaving 14 bases between the germline ends. The V gene's germline CDR1 is SGHVS and CDR2 FNYEAQ. This CDR3 is CASSLAVSSGADTQYF. The CDR3 coding sequence is TGTGCCAGCAGCTTAGCGGTGTCCTCGGGGGCAGATACGCAGTATTTT.

The chain joins TRBV5-4 to TRBJ2-5; D is possibly TRBD1 (6 bases). Between the trimmed V and J ends, which lost 3 bases and 5 bases, there was a span of 14 bases. Germline assignment: CDR1 SGHNT and CDR2 YYREEE (reference sequence). The CDR3 runs 14 residues. CDR3 residues: CASSSAGTRETQYF. The CDR3 coding sequence is TGTGCCAGCAGCTCCGCAGGGACAAGGGAGACCCAGTACTTC.

The rearrangement uses TRBV2 and TRBJ1-6; no clear D. The CDR3 loop spans 12 amino acids. Germline V CDR1 and CDR2: SNHLY, FYNNEI. V shed 4 bases and J shed 14 bases, with 12 bases lying between them. The CDR3 spells CASSGGSRALHF. The CDR3 DNA follows: TGTGCCAGCAGTGGTGGGTCTAGGGCCCTCCACTTT.

This rearrangement joins TRBV7-8 to TRBJ1-1; no reliable D call. CDR1 is SGHVS and CDR2 is FQNEAQ in the germline V gene. V lost 6 bases and J lost 1, with 9 bases in between. The CDR3 has 13 residues. The CDR3 loop reads CASRENPNTEAFF. CDR3 sequence (DNA): TGTGCCAGCAGGGAGAACCCGAACACTGAAGCTTTCTTT.

V is TRBV6-1 and J is TRBJ2-7; possible D gene TRBD1, 5 bases. Germline V gene sequence: CDR1 MNHNS, CDR2 SASEGT. The CDR3 extends over 14 amino acids. The ends were cut back, 5 bases at V and 0 bases at J, with 11 bases in the middle. The CDR3 loop is CASSSRQISYEQYF. CDR3 in DNA: TGTGCCAGCAGTAGCCGACAGATCTCCTACGAGCAGTACTTC.

The rearrangement joins TRBV28 to TRBJ1-1; D is ambiguous. This CDR3 has 11 residues. The V gene lost 6 bases and the J gene lost 1 base, with 3 bases spanning the gap. Germline V gene data show CDR1 as MDHEN and CDR2 as SYDVKM. CDR3 in amino acids: CASRANTEAFF. The CDR3 DNA follows: TGTGCCAGCAGAGCGAACACTGAAGCTTTCTTT.

V is TRBV11-2 and J is TRBJ1-3; D unresolved. The CDR3 is made up of 14 amino acids. The germline V and J ends were trimmed by 1 base and 2 bases, with 6 bases remaining between them. In germline, CDR1 is SGHAT, CDR2 FQNNGV. Here the CDR3 DNA reads TGTGCCAGCAGCTTAGGTGCTACTGGAAACACCATATATTTT. Protein sequence: CASSLGATGNTIYF.

This rearrangement joins TRBV4-1 to TRBJ2-1; D is possibly TRBD2 (7 bases). The CDR3 covers 17 residues. The V and J ends lost 3 bases and 8 bases respectively, with 23 bases between them. Looked up from germline, CDR1 is MGHRA and CDR2 is YSYEKL. The CDR3 is CASSHTQGRGIEDEQFF. The CDR3 DNA reads as TGCGCCAGCAGCCATACGCAGGGGAGGGGTATTGAGGATGAGCAGTTCTTC.

Comments on this clone: The same CDR3 also results from other DNA sequences found in this sample. The rearrangement joins TRBV9 to TRBJ1-4, with D maybe TRBD1 (5 bases). Deletions cut 2 bases from V and 1 base from J, with 6 bases between. The CDR3 covers 14 residues. Looked up from germline, CDR1 is SGDLS and CDR2 is YYNGEE. The CDR3 DNA reads TGTGCCAGCAGCGTGGGGGGAACTAATGAAAAACTGTTTTTT. This codes for CASSVGGTNEKLFF. Looking up the rest from reference TRBV9 and TRBJ1-4 gives the full variable domain: DSGVTQTPKHLITATGQRVTLRCSPRSGDLSVYWYQQSLDQGLQFLIQYYNGEERAKGNILERFSAQQFPDLHSELNLSSLELGDSALYFCASSVGGTNEKLFFGSGTQLSVL.